The next 19 T cell receptor beta chains were all read from a single sample in a study of blood T cell repertoires in COVID-19. Produced via immunoSEQ multiplex PCR; TCRdb's table is partial and in-frame only. This table has 310,000 or so clones, about 90% appearing once. The sequenced material came from PBMCs or T cells enriched from blood (not recorded which). All receptors derive from a woman in her late teens or twenties with acute COVID-19.

The chain joins TRBV10-3 to TRBJ1-2; 7 nucleotides align to TRBD1. CDR1 is ENHRY, CDR2 SYGVKD, per germline. This CDR3 spans 15 amino acids. With 6 bases clipped from V and 5 bases from J, the junction kept 12 bases outside the gene matches. CDR3 loop: CAIRPNRGISYGYTF. CDR3 nucleotides: TGTGCCATCAGGCCGAACAGGGGTATTTCATATGGCTACACCTTC.

V gene TRBV6-5 combines with J gene TRBJ1-1; tentative D call: TRBD1 (6 bases). This CDR3 has 16 amino acids. V gave up 2 bases and J gave up 3 bases, with 16 bases separating them. The germline V gene has CDR1 MNHEY and CDR2 SVGAGI. CDR3 sequence (DNA): TGTGCCAGCAGTTACCGACAGGTCCGTAGCTACACTGAAGCTTTCTTT. Its translation: CASSYRQVRSYTEAFF.

The CDR3 nucleotides read TGTGCCAGCAGTCGGGACAGGGATAAACATGGCTACACCTTC. Translated, it gives CASSRDRDKHGYTF. The chain carries TRBV27 and TRBJ1-2, with 9 bases that match TRBD1. The CDR3 totals 14 residues. J was trimmed by 6 bases and V by 5 bases; bases with no gene match: 7. CDR1 is MNHEY and CDR2 is SMNVEV in the germline V gene (reference sequence).

This clone has just one count. The chain carries TRBV7-9 and TRBJ2-2, with TRBD2 as a possible D gene (6 bases). Germline lookup yields CDR1 SEHNR and CDR2 FQNEAQ (reference sequence). This CDR3 has 16 residues. V was trimmed by 5 bases and J by 0 bases, leaving 13 bases between them. This chain's CDR3 is CASSTGLTANTGELFF. For the CDR3, the DNA is TGTGCCAGCAGCACGGGACTTACGGCGAACACCGGGGAGCTGTTTTTT. The whole variable domain, remainder taken from reference TRBV7-9 and TRBJ2-2, is DTGVSQNPRHKITKRGQNVTFRCDPISEHNRLYWYRQTLGQGPEFLTYFQNEAQLEKSRLLSDRFSAERPKGSFSTLEIQRTEQGDSAMYLCASSTGLTANTGELFFGEGSRLTVL.

This chain uses TRBV6-2 or TRBV6-3 with TRBJ2-7; D ambiguous. The germline V gene has CDR1 MNHEY and CDR2 SVGEGT. CDR3 length: 16 amino acids. V lost 0 bases to trimming and J lost 0 bases, with 12 bases between them. The CDR3 nucleotides are TGTGCCAGCAGTTACTCCCCAGGTCTACGCTCCTACGAGCAGTACTTC. This encodes CASSYSPGLRSYEQYF.

The J gene is TRBJ2-7, the V gene TRBV5-4; no clear D gene. There are 11 residues in the CDR3. V was clipped by 1 base and J by 5 bases, with 4 bases between them. Germline V CDR1 and CDR2: SGHNT, YYREEE (reference sequence). CDR3 region: CASSLFDEQYF. CDR3 nucleotides: TGTGCCAGCAGCTTGTTCGACGAGCAGTACTTC.

This clone showed up just a few times. V usage is TRBV6-6 and J usage is TRBJ1-6; D is unresolved. Germline V lookup: CDR1 MNHNY, CDR2 SVGAGI (reference sequence). V gave up 2 bases and J gave up 5 bases, with 7 bases separating them. This CDR3 has 14 amino acids. The CDR3 sequence: CASSYGQNNSPLHF. DNA for the CDR3: TGTGCCAGCAGTTACGGTCAGAATAATTCACCCCTCCACTTT.

This chain links TRBV2 with TRBJ1-1; the D gene is possibly TRBD1 (5 bases). V lost 5 bases to trimming and J lost 1 base, with 11 bases between them. The germline V gene has CDR1 SNHLY and CDR2 FYNNEI. This CDR3 has 14 amino acids. The CDR3 DNA is TGTGCCAGCAGTAACCAGGGAAAGAACACTGAAGCTTTCTTT. Amino acid sequence: CASSNQGKNTEAFF.

This sequence joins TRBV9 and TRBJ2-1, with D hard to call. This CDR3 has 11 amino acids. Deletions cut 3 bases from V and 5 bases from J, with 3 bases between. CDR1 SGDLS and CDR2 YYNGEE come from the germline V gene. The CDR3 DNA reads TGTGCCAGCAGCGCTCACAATGAGCAGTTCTTC. This codes for CASSAHNEQFF.

This sequence joins TRBV10-2 and TRBJ2-3; TRBD2 agrees at 7 bases. Germline V gene lookup returns CDR1 WSHSY and CDR2 SAAADI. This CDR3 has 15 amino acids. J gave up 0 bases and V 6 bases, and 6 bases lay outside the gene matches. This CDR3 is CASREAGSSTDTQYF. For the CDR3, the DNA is TGCGCCAGCAGAGAAGCGGGATCAAGCACAGATACGCAGTATTTT.

V and J are TRBV19 and TRBJ2-7; TRBD2 agrees at 7 bases. With 4 bases clipped from V and 4 bases from J, the junction kept 7 bases outside the gene matches. Germline V gene sequence: CDR1 LNHDA, CDR2 SQIVND (reference sequence). The CDR3 covers 14 residues. The CDR3: CASSSGSTGYEQYF. The DNA for the CDR3 is TGTGCCAGTAGTAGCGGGAGTACGGGATACGAGCAGTACTTC.

The chain couples TRBV12-3 or TRBV12-4 to TRBJ1-5; D perhaps matches TRBD1 (6 bases). Trimming removed 6 bases from V and 11 bases from J, with 14 bases in between. This CDR3 region has 12 residues. DNA of the CDR3: TGTGCCAGCAGCAGAAAGGGGGTGGCCCAGCATTTT. This gives the protein CASSRKGVAQHF.

The gene calls are TRBV18 and TRBJ2-1, with 9 bases aligning to TRBD2. The V and J ends lost 3 bases and 7 bases, in that order; junction bases with no gene match: 7. From germline, CDR1 is KGHSH and CDR2 LQKENI. The CDR3 contains 15 residues. CDR3 bases: TGTGCCAGCTCACCGGCCGGGACTAGCCTTAATGAGCAGTTCTTC. This codes for CASSPAGTSLNEQFF.

J is TRBJ2-7 and V is TRBV6-5; the match to TRBD1 covers 9 bases. Per germline, CDR1 MNHEY and CDR2 SVGAGI. This CDR3 is 14 amino acids long. Losses at the gene ends were 4 bases for V and 0 bases for J; bases not matched to a gene: 1. The CDR3 here is CASSLDRGSYEQYF. In DNA form, the CDR3 reads TGTGCCAGCAGTTTGGACAGGGGCTCCTACGAGCAGTACTTC.

This clone was recorded once. V gene TRBV5-1 combines with J gene TRBJ1-2; D is ambiguous. The germline CDR1 and CDR2 sequences are SGHRS and YFSETQ. V was shortened by 0 bases and J by 6 bases, with 3 bases between the two germline ends. The CDR3 consists of 11 residues. CDR3: CASSLGHGYTF. The CDR3 DNA is TGCGCCAGCAGCTTGGGGCATGGCTACACCTTC.

This clone was found once. The chain links TRBV7-9 to TRBJ2-2; 13 bases agree with TRBD2. This CDR3 contains 19 residues. Per germline, CDR1 SEHNR and CDR2 FQNEAQ (reference sequence). Unmatched junction bases numbered 16, after V lost 5 bases and J lost 7 bases. The CDR3 nucleotides read TGTGCCAGCAGCACCCAAAACCCGACTAGCGGGAGGTTAGGCGGGGAGCTGTTTTTT. Its translation: CASSTQNPTSGRLGGELFF.

This clone is a singleton in its sample. The chain has TRBV7-2 and TRBJ2-1; weak D call: TRBD2 (6 bases). The length of the CDR3 is 16 residues. Germline CDR1 and CDR2: SGHTA and FQGNSA. V was cut by 6 bases and J by 8 bases, with 23 bases left in between. The CDR3 DNA reads as TGTGCCAGCAGATATAATAGCGGCTCTAAGTTTGATGAGCAGTTCTTC. This sequence encodes CASRYNSGSKFDEQFF.

The rearrangement links TRBV28 to TRBJ1-5, with 7 nucleotides matching TRBD1. Germline CDR1 and CDR2: MDHEN and SYDVKM. J was trimmed by 2 bases and V by 9 bases; bases with no gene match: 1. This CDR3 comprises 12 residues. The CDR3 sequence: CASTGGNQPQHF. The CDR3 nucleotides read TGTGCCAGTACAGGGGGCAATCAGCCCCAGCATTTT.

The CDR3 DNA sequence: TGCAGTGCCGGGACTAACAATGAGCAGTTCTTC. Amino acid sequence: CSAGTNNEQFF. V is TRBV20-1 and J is TRBJ2-1; 7 bases fit TRBD2. The CDR3 runs 11 residues. Germline CDR1 reads DFQATT; CDR2 reads SNEGSKA (reference sequence). V lost 6 bases and J lost 5; bases outside the gene matches: 1.